Listed below are T cell receptor beta chains from one sample, sequenced in a study of cytomegalovirus exposure and HLA in healthy donors. The assay was immunoSEQ multiplex PCR, and TCRdb's table has in-frame clones only and misses some. The sample records more than 300,000 clones, approximately 90% being singletons. The sequenced sample was PBMCs. These receptors originate from a woman aged 18-29 years in good health and CMV-seronegative. Each CDR3 is given with its conserved first and last residue. Fields, in order: J gene, D gene, V gene, clone size, CDR3 protein, CDR3 DNA. The D gene is left open where the match is weak. Rows may omit the clone size; those that give it use once, few, many or a size class.

J: TRBJ1-6; D: TRBD1; V: TRBV6-5; size: NA; CDR3: CASSPGQPNSPLHF; DNA: TGTGCCAGCAGTCCGGGACAGCCTAATTCACCCCTCCACTTT
J: TRBJ2-3; D: NA; V: TRBV28; size: NA; CDR3: CASSLSLDTQYF; DNA: TGTGCCAGCAGTTTATCACTCGATACGCAGTATTTT
J: TRBJ2-7; D: TRBD2; V: TRBV6-5; size: NA; CDR3: CASIGTSGSSYEQYF; DNA: TGTGCCAGCATTGGGACTAGCGGGAGCTCCTACGAGCAGTACTTC
J: TRBJ2-5; D: TRBD2; V: TRBV29-1; size: NA; CDR3: CSVGLAGVYQETQYF; DNA: TGCAGCGTTGGACTAGCGGGCGTGTACCAAGAGACCCAGTACTTC
J: TRBJ1-2; D: NA; V: TRBV6-5; size: NA; CDR3: CASSTRGSYGYTF; DNA: TGTGCCAGCAGTACCCGAGGGTCCTATGGCTACACCTTC
J: TRBJ1-5; D: NA; V: TRBV21-1; size: NA; CDR3: CASSKEGQANSLYVNQPQHF; DNA: TGTGCCAGCAGCAAAGAGGGACAGGCTAACTCACTCTACGTCAATCAGCCCCAGCATTTT
J: TRBJ2-3; D: NA; V: TRBV4-1; size: NA; CDR3: CASSHQTGTLVGDTQYF; DNA: TGCGCCAGCAGCCACCAAACCGGGACTCTTGTAGGAGATACGCAGTATTTT
J: TRBJ2-5; D: NA; V: TRBV5-1; size: NA; CDR3: CASSWAPGGTTQETQYF; DNA: TGCGCCAGCAGCTGGGCCCCGGGGGGCACAACCCAAGAGACCCAGTACTTC
J: TRBJ2-5; D: NA; V: TRBV30; size: NA; CDR3: CAWDTTEVEEETQYF; DNA: TGTGCCTGGGATACGACAGAGGTGGAAGAAGAGACCCAGTACTTC
J: TRBJ2-1; D: TRBD2; V: TRBV11-2; size: once; CDR3: CASSTPWATSGYNEQFF; DNA: TGTGCCAGCAGCACACCATGGGCGACTAGCGGGTACAATGAGCAGTTCTTC
J: TRBJ1-2; D: NA; V: TRBV7-9; size: NA; CDR3: CASSLGAGGNYGYTF; DNA: TGTGCCAGCAGCTTAGGGGCGGGAGGGAACTATGGCTACACCTTC
J: TRBJ1-3; D: NA; V: TRBV11-3; size: NA; CDR3: CASSAQGPGAESSGNTIYF; DNA: TGTGCCAGCAGCGCCCAAGGGCCAGGGGCGGAGAGCTCTGGAAACACCATATATTTT
J: TRBJ2-3; D: NA; V: TRBV30; size: NA; CDR3: CAWSVGVGSGDTQYF; DNA: TGTGCCTGGAGTGTAGGTGTAGGGTCAGGGGATACGCAGTATTTT
J: TRBJ2-7; D: TRBD1; V: TRBV28; size: NA; CDR3: CASSAEYRGKLSYEQYF; DNA: TGTGCCAGCAGCGCTGAATACAGGGGGAAGCTCTCCTACGAGCAGTACTTC
J: TRBJ2-2; D: NA; V: TRBV27; size: once; CDR3: CASSFFGQSTGELFF; DNA: TGTGCCAGCAGTTTCTTTGGCCAGTCAACCGGGGAGCTGTTTTTT
J: TRBJ2-7; D: NA; V: TRBV5-8; size: NA; CDR3: CASSLRDSPLFEQYF; DNA: TGTGCCAGCAGCTTGCGAGACTCCCCTTTATTCGAGCAGTACTTC
J: TRBJ2-3; D: TRBD2; V: TRBV9; size: NA; CDR3: CASSVDGGVDTQYF; DNA: TGTGCCAGCAGCGTAGACGGGGGGGTCGATACGCAGTATTTT
J: TRBJ2-3; D: TRBD2; V: TRBV5-6; size: NA; CDR3: CASSFPGLALTDTQYF; DNA: TGTGCCAGCAGCTTTCCGGGACTAGCTCTAACAGATACGCAGTATTTT
J: TRBJ2-7; D: TRBD1; V: TRBV28; size: few; CDR3: CASTQSGQGLAEQYF; DNA: TGTGCCAGCACCCAAAGTGGACAGGGTCTGGCCGAGCAGTACTTC
J: TRBJ1-2; D: NA; V: TRBV6-5; size: once; CDR3: CASSQDRIANYGYTF; DNA: TGTGCCAGCAGCCAAGACAGGATAGCTAACTATGGCTACACCTTC
J: TRBJ2-2; D: TRBD1; V: TRBV5-1; size: NA; CDR3: CASSLGQGMSGELFF; DNA: TGCGCCAGCAGCTTAGGACAGGGAATGTCCGGGGAGCTGTTTTTT
J: TRBJ1-3; D: NA; V: TRBV6-1; size: NA; CDR3: CASSEGRQLNTIYF; DNA: TGTGCCAGCAGTGAAGGCCGACAACTAAACACCATATATTTT
J: TRBJ2-7; D: TRBD2; V: TRBV5-1; size: once; CDR3: CASSLTSGGPYEQYF; DNA: TGCGCCAGCAGCTTGACTAGCGGGGGCCCCTACGAGCAGTACTTC
J: TRBJ1-2; D: NA; V: TRBV13; size: NA; CDR3: CASSLSGENNYGYTF; DNA: TGTGCCAGCAGCTTAAGCGGGGAAAATAACTATGGCTACACCTTC
J: TRBJ1-1; D: NA; V: TRBV5-8; size: NA; CDR3: CAAQGRQGWMNTEAFF; DNA: TGTGCCGCCCAAGGCCGTCAGGGCTGGATGAACACTGAAGCTTTCTTT
J: TRBJ2-1; D: TRBD2; V: TRBV6-4; size: NA; CDR3: CASSDSGGAGNEQFF; DNA: TGTGCCAGCAGTGACTCGGGGGGAGCGGGGAATGAGCAGTTCTTC
J: TRBJ2-5; D: NA; V: TRBV9; size: NA; CDR3: CASSSSTRQETQYF; DNA: TGTGCCAGCAGCTCCTCGACACGCCAAGAGACCCAGTACTTC
J: TRBJ2-1; D: NA; V: TRBV18; size: NA; CDR3: CASSPVVREDNEQFF; DNA: TGTGCCAGCTCACCAGTGGTCAGGGAAGACAATGAGCAGTTCTTC
J: TRBJ1-2; D: NA; V: TRBV9; size: NA; CDR3: CASSARTNVRLDYGYTF; DNA: TGTGCCAGCAGCGCCCGGACAAACGTACGCTTAGACTATGGCTACACCTTC
J: TRBJ2-1; D: TRBD2; V: TRBV2; size: NA; CDR3: CASSWTSGGYNEQFF; DNA: TGTGCCAGCAGTTGGACTAGCGGGGGCTACAATGAGCAGTTCTTC
J: TRBJ1-1; D: NA; V: TRBV4-1; size: NA; CDR3: CASSQQLSAKEAFF; DNA: TGCGCCAGCAGCCAACAACTATCGGCGAAAGAAGCTTTCTTT
J: TRBJ2-1; D: NA; V: TRBV15; size: NA; CDR3: CATSRDGPLDKQFF; DNA: TGTGCCACCAGCAGAGATGGGCCCCTGGATAAGCAGTTCTTC
J: TRBJ1-3; D: TRBD1; V: TRBV7-9; size: NA; CDR3: CASSLDRGAGNTIYF; DNA: TGTGCCAGCAGCTTGGACAGGGGGGCTGGAAACACCATATATTTT
J: TRBJ2-7; D: TRBD2; V: TRBV2; size: NA; CDR3: CASRASGSLSYEQYF; DNA: TGTGCCAGCAGGGCTAGCGGGAGCCTCTCCTACGAGCAGTACTTC
J: TRBJ1-1; D: TRBD1; V: TRBV28; size: NA; CDR3: CASSPGTGRTEAFF; DNA: TGTGCCAGCAGCCCCGGGACAGGGAGGACTGAAGCTTTCTTT